This TCR beta chain was identified in a study of cytomegalovirus exposure and HLA in healthy donors (dated by TCRdb to 2016 to 2017). About the full investigation: A later analysis indicated that the 130 or so validation repertoires were generated on the platform also employed for the approximately 670 repertoires of the first cohort. The aim of the study was to test whether cataloging public T cell receptors could identify signatures of past pathogen exposure. Besides the first cohort of roughly 640 subjects, a separate validation cohort made up of over a hundred different subjects was used. High-throughput TCR immunosequencing, statistical association of individual TCRs with disease status, and machine learning were combined to predict cytomegalovirus infection status. Findings and caveats that apply to the study as a whole: Cytomegalovirus status was reported to be diagnosed by the classifier with high specificity and sensitivity in both the original and validation cohorts. Most TCR sequences were seen in very few donors, while some public TCRs were found in many individuals. A later analysis lacked HLA typing for the validation cohort, so it scored co-occurrence in that cohort across all 120 or so repertoires. The authors suggested that the approach could potentially be extended to other disease states and immunological phenotypes. In vitro tests confirmed that three of the cytomegalovirus-associated TCR beta chains recognize cytomegalovirus antigens. In a later analysis, TCRs clustered in the first cohort were found to also tend to co-occur in the roughly 120 validation repertoires, with around 94% of cluster scores above 0. In the study, approximately 160 TCR beta chains were listed as associated with cytomegalovirus.

This clone was seen just once. It lacks a known antigen. No base quality values were provided; no much bigger clone lies one nucleotide off. Receptor amplification or capture employed the immunoSEQ multiplex PCR assay. Per the source publication's procedure: To diagnose cytomegalovirus status from the catalog of TCR beta chain sequences, a statistical classification framework was built. TCRdb holds this immuneACCESS table with in-frame rearrangements only. Some clones are missing; in checked studies, unresolved V genes explain under half, and the rest has no known cause. The V and J calls and the clone size are those of that table, but D and trimming were determined from the DNA. The table for this sample lists about 70,000 clones; around 95% of them were counted only once. The leading ten clones occupy less than 2% of the sample. Separate from the approximately 730-subject first cohort, the validation cohort of roughly 110 subjects was the group to which the donors belonged.

After removal of 1 base from V and 4 bases from J, the junction retains 5 bases not matched to a gene. CDR1 and CDR2, looked up from the germline V gene, are MNHEY and SVGAGI. Including the terminal cysteine and phenylalanine, the CDR3 comprises 15 residues. Only the CDR3 part of the read is kept: 45 bases, read in frame from the first base. The V and J segments used are TRBV6-5 and TRBJ1-2, and TRBD1 aligns with 8 junction nucleotides. The specimen sequenced was PBMCs. The receptor's source is a woman in her late teens or twenties in good health and CMV-seropositive. The sequenced DNA is TGTGCCAGCAGTTACTTACCCACAGGGGGCTATGGCTACACCTTC. This sequence encodes CASSYLPTGGYGYTF.